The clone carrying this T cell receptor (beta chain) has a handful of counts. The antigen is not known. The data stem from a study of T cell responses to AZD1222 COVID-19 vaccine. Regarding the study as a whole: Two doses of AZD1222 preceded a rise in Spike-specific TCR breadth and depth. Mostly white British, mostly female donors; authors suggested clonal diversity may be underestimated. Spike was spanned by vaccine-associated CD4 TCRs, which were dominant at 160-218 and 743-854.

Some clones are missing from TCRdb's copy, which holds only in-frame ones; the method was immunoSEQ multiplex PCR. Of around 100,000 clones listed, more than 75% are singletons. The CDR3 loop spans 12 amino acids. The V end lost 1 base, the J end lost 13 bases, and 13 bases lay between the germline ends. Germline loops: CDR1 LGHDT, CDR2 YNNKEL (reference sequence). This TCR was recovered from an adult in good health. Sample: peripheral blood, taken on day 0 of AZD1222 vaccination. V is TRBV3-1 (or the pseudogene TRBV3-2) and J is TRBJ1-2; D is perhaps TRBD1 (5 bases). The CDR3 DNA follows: TGTGCCAGCAGCCAAGTTGTATGGGGCCTCACCTTC. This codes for CASSQVVWGLTF.